The clone carrying this T cell receptor (beta chain) has ten or more counts. This sample is part of a study of patients and donors after allogeneic stem cell transplantation. V was pared by 8 bases and J by 0 bases, with 13 bases of the junction left unmatched. The CDR3 has 17 amino acids. CDR1 is LGHDT, CDR2 YNNKEL, per germline (reference sequence). TCRdb re-derived calls from the RT-PCR reads in MiXCR, one entry per CDR3 protein. The sample has 7,500 or so distinct CDR3 sequences, under 14% seen once; the top ten hold 52%. The chain is built from TRBV3-1 and TRBJ2-3; 8 bases map to TRBD1. This TCR derives from a human donor who was either an allogeneic HSCT recipient or a stem cell or donor lymphocyte infusion donor (not recorded which). It is not recorded whose cells these are; they may come from a transplant donor. Sequencing was carried out using blood, either unsorted or a sorted T cell fraction (not recorded which). In nucleotides, the CDR3 is TGTGCCAGCTCTTCCGGGCCGACAGGGGCTAGCACAGATACGCAGTATTTT. It codes for CASSSGPTGASTDTQYF.